A single sample gave rise to the 9 T cell receptor beta chains below, sequenced in a study of identical twins. Via MiXCR, TCRdb re-called the 5' RACE reads, giving one row per CDR3 protein. The repertoire includes under 250,000 distinct CDR3 sequences, approximately 9% of them detected once, and roughly 5% sits in the top ten. Material: memory (CD45RO+) T cells sorted from blood. All receptors come from a woman aged 18 to 35 in good health.

The chain combines TRBV18 with TRBJ2-7, with a possible D match to TRBD1 (6 bases). The CDR3 consists of 15 residues. Germline CDR1 is KGHSH and CDR2 is LQKENI. The ends were cut back, 2 bases at V and 6 bases at J, with 17 bases in the middle. The CDR3, as DNA: TGTGCCAGCTCACCAAAACAGGGAGAAATGTTCGAGCAGTACTTC. This translates into CASSPKQGEMFEQYF.

This clonotype was seen only a few times. The rearrangement joins TRBV3-1 to TRBJ1-2, with 9 bases aligning to TRBD1. Germline-derived CDR1 and CDR2 are LGHDT and YNNKEL (reference sequence). The junction had 2 bases not matched to a gene; V was cut back by 3 bases and J by 6 bases. The CDR3 covers 13 residues. CDR3 loop: CASSHRDRDGYTF. The CDR3 DNA follows: TGTGCCAGCAGCCACCGGGACAGGGATGGCTACACCTTC.

Comment on this clonotype: A single base separates this from a much larger clone, so it may be a read error. This chain uses TRBV11-2 with TRBJ2-3, with 8 nucleotides matching TRBD2. The CDR3 is 14 residues long. Germline V gene data show CDR1 as SGHAT and CDR2 as FQNNGV. CDR3 protein: CACSLNSGADTQYF. In DNA form, the CDR3 reads TGTGCCTGCAGCTTAAATAGCGGGGCAGATACGCAGTATTTT.

At least ten counts were recorded for this clonotype. The V call is TRBV18, the J call TRBJ1-1; 7 nucleotides line up with TRBD1. The germline gives CDR1 KGHSH, CDR2 LQKENI. The CDR3 is 12 amino acids. V shed 3 bases and J 7 bases; nucleotides not matched to a gene: 2. The CDR3 DNA sequence: TGTGCCAGCTCACCCCGGACAGGTGAAGCTTTCTTT. It specifies CASSPRTGEAFF. Using reference TRBV18 and TRBJ1-1 for the parts outside the CDR3, the full variable domain is NAGVMQNPRHLVRRRGQEARLRCSPMKGHSHVYWYRQLPEEGLKFMVYLQKENIIDESGMPKERFSAEFPKEGPSILRIQQVVRGDSAAYFCASSPRTGEAFFGQGTRLTVV.

This clonotype appeared a few times. The rearrangement uses TRBV25-1 and TRBJ2-5, with 9 nucleotides matching TRBD1. CDR3 length: 15 amino acids. V shed 3 bases, J shed 5 bases, and the junction held 7 bases outside the gene matches. Germline CDR1 is MGHDK and CDR2 is SYGVNS. CDR3 sequence: CASSDPTGGRETQYF. For the CDR3, the DNA is TGTGCCAGCAGTGATCCTACAGGGGGCCGGGAGACCCAGTACTTC.

The chain is built from TRBV6-1 and TRBJ2-5; 12 bases agree with TRBD1. J gave up 7 bases and V 4 bases, and 10 bases lay outside the gene matches. The CDR3 covers 16 residues. CDR1 and CDR2 (germline): MNHNS, SASEGT. Here the CDR3 DNA reads TGTGCCAGCAGTGCATCCGGGACAGGGGGCGCAGGGACCCAGTACTTC. Translation: CASSASGTGGAGTQYF.

The chain carries TRBV11-2 and TRBJ2-1, with D unresolved. Germline assignment: CDR1 SGHAT and CDR2 FQNNGV. V was trimmed by 7 bases and J by 2 bases, leaving 15 bases between them. The CDR3 consists of 15 residues. The CDR3 DNA reads TGTGCCAGCACCGCCGGGTCCAGCGCCTACAATGAGCAGTTCTTC. Its translation is CASTAGSSAYNEQFF.

This clonotype has more than one count but fewer than ten. The gene calls are TRBV24-1 and TRBJ2-3; D remains unclear. CDR3 length: 13 residues. V was pared by 3 bases and J by 6 bases, with 9 bases between. Germline V gene sequence: CDR1 KGHDR, CDR2 SFDVKD. CDR3 bases: TGTGCCACCAGTGATAACGTGGGTGATACGCAGTATTTT. Protein sequence: CATSDNVGDTQYF.

This clonotype was counted only a few times. CDR3 sequence: CASSPRWGGEQYF. The CDR3 region has the DNA TGTGCCAGCAGTCCCAGATGGGGCGGAGAGCAGTACTTC. The V call is TRBV27, the J call TRBJ2-7; tentatively, D is TRBD1 (5 bases). V gave up 5 bases and J gave up 7 bases, with 15 bases separating them. Germline assignment: CDR1 MNHEY and CDR2 SMNVEV (reference sequence). The CDR3 contains 13 residues.